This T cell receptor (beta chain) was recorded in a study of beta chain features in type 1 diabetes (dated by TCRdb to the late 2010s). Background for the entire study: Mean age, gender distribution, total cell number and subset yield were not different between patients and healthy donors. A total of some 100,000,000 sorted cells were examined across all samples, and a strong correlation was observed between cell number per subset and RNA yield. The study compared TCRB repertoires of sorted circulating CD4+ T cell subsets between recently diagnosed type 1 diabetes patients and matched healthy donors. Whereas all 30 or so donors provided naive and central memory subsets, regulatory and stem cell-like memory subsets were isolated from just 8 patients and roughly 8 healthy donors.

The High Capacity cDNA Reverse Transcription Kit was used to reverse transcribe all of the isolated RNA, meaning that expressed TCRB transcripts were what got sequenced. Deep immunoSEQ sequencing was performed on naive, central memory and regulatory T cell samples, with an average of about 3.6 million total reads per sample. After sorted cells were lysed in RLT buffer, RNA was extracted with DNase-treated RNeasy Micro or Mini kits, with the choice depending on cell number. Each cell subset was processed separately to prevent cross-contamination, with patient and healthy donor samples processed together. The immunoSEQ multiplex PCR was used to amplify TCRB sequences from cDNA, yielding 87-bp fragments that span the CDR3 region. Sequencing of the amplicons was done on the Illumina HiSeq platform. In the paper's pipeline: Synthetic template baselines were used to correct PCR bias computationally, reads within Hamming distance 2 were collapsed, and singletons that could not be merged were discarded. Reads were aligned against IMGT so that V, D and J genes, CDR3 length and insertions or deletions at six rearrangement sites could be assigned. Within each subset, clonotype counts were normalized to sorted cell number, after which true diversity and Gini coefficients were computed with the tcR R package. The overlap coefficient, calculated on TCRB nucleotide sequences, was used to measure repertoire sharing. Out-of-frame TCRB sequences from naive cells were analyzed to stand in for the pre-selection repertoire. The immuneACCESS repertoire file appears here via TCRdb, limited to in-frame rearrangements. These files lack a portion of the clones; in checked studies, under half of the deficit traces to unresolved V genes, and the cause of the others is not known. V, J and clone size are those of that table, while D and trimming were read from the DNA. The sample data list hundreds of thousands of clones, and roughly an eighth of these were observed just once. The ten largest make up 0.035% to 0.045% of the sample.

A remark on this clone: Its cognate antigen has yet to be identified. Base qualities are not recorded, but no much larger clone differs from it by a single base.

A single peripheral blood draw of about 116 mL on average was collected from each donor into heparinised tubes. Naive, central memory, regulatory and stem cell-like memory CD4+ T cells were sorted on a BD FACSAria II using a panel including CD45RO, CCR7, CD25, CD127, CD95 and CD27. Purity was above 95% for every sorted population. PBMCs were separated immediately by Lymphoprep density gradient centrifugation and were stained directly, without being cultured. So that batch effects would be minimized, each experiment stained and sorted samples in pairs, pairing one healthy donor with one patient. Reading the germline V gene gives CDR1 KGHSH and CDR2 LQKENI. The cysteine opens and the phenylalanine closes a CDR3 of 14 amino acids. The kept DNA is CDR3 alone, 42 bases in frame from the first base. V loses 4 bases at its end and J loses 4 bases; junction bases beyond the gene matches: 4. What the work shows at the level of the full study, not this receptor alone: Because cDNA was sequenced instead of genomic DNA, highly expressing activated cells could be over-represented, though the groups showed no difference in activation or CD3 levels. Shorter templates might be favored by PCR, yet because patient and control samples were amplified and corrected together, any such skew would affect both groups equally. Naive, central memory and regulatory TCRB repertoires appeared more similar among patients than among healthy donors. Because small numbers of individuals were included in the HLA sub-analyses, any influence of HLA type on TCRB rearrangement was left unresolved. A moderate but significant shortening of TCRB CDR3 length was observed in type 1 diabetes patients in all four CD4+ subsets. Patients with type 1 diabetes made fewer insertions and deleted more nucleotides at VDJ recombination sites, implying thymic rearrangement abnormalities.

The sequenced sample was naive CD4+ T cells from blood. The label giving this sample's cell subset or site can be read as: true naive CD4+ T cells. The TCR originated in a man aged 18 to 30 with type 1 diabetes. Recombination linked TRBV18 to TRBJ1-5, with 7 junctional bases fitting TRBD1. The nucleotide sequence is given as TGTGCCAGCTCACAGGGGGCCAGGAATCAGCCCCAGCATTTT. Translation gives CASSQGARNQPQHF.